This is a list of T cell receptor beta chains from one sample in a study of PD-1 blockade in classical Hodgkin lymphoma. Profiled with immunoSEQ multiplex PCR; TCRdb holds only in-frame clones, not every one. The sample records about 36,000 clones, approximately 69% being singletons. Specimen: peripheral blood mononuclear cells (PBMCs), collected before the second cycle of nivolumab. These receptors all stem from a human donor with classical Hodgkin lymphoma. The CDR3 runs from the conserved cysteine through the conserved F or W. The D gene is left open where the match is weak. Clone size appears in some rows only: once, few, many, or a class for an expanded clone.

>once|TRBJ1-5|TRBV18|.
CASSPGGGNQPQHF
TGTGCCAGCTCACCAGGGGGGGGCAATCAGCCCCAGCATTTT
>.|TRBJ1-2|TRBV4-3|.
CASSRNGLPGYTF
TGCGCCAGCAGCCGCAACGGACTCCCCGGCTACACCTTC
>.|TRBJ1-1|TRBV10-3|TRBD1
CAIRPTGDVEAFF
TGTGCCATCAGACCCACAGGGGATGTTGAAGCTTTCTTT
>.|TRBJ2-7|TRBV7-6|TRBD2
CASSPTGTSAYEQYF
TGTGCCAGCAGCCCGACCGGGACTAGCGCCTACGAGCAGTACTTC
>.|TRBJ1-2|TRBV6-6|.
CASSQAGLNNYGYTF
TGTGCCAGCAGTCAAGCGGGGCTAAATAACTATGGCTACACCTTC
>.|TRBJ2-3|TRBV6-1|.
CASSEAIGGGTDTQYF
TGTGCCAGCAGTGAAGCGATAGGGGGGGGCACAGATACGCAGTATTTT
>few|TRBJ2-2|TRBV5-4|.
CASSLGGVVAGELFF
TGTGCCAGCAGCTTGGGTGGGGTAGTGGCCGGGGAGCTGTTTTTT
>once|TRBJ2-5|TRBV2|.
CASSLQGKTQYF
TGTGCCAGCAGTCTTCAGGGAAAGACCCAGTACTTC
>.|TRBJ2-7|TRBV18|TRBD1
CASSPGGSYEQYF
TGTGCCAGCTCTCCAGGGGGCTCCTACGAGCAGTACTTC
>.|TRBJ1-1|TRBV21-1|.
CASSKVRDTTFF
TGTGCCAGCAGCAAGGTCCGGGACACAACTTTCTTT
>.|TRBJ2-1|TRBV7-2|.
CASSLSGRLGYNEQFF
TGTGCCAGCAGCTTAAGTGGGCGCCTAGGATACAATGAGCAGTTCTTC
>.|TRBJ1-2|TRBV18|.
CASSQTVSSASYGYTF
TGTGCCAGCTCACAAACTGTTTCGTCAGCGAGCTATGGCTACACCTTC
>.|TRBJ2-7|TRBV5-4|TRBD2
CASSLPGAGVNHEQYF
TGTGCCAGCAGCTTGCCGGGTGCGGGAGTTAACCACGAGCAGTACTTC
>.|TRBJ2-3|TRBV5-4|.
CASSSGGTSTDTQYF
TGTGCCAGCAGCTCCGGGGGCACAAGCACAGATACGCAGTATTTT
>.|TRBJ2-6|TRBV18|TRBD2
CASTHARTSGYSGANVLTF
TGTGCCAGCACTCACGCCCGGACTAGCGGTTACTCTGGGGCCAACGTCCTGACTTTC
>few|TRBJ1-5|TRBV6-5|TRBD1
CATHGGGRQPQHF
TGTGCCACCCATGGAGGGGGCAGACAGCCCCAGCATTTT
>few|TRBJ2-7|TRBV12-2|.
CASRKQEYEQYF
TGTGCAAGTCGCAAGCAGGAGTACGAGCAGTACTTC
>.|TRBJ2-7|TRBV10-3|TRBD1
CAISASSPWDREYEQYF
TGTGCCATCAGTGCCTCATCACCATGGGACAGGGAGTACGAGCAGTACTTC
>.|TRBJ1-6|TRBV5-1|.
CASSLDGSSYNSPLHF
TGCGCCAGCAGTCTGGACGGCAGCTCCTATAATTCACCCCTCCACTTT
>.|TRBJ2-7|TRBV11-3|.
CASSLQGYEQYF
TGTGCCAGCAGCTTACAGGGCTACGAGCAGTACTTC
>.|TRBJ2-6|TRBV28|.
CASSYIRAGANVLTF
TGTGCCAGCAGTTATATCAGGGCTGGGGCCAACGTCCTGACTTTC
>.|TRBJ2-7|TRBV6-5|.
CASSYSWRGLHYEQYF
TGTGCCAGCAGTTACTCTTGGCGGGGGCTGCACTACGAGCAGTACTTC
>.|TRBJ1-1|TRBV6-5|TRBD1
CASRGTGGVGTEAFF
TGTGCCAGCAGGGGTACAGGGGGCGTCGGCACTGAAGCTTTCTTT
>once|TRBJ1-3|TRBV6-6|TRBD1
CASSLQGNAGNTIYF
TGTGCCAGCAGCCTACAGGGGAATGCTGGAAACACCATATATTTT
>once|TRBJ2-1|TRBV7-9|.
CASSPYGSYNEQFF
TGTGCCAGCAGCCCGTATGGTTCCTACAATGAGCAGTTCTTC
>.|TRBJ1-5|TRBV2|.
CASRPNRGNQPQHF
TGTGCCAGCCGCCCGAACAGGGGCAATCAGCCCCAGCATTTT
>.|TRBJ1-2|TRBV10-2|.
CASSDPPEGSYGYTF
TGCGCCAGCAGTGACCCCCCGGAGGGGAGCTATGGCTACACCTTC
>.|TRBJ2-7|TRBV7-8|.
CASSLRQEGSYEQYF
TGTGCCAGCAGCCTCCGACAGGAGGGGTCCTACGAGCAGTACTTC
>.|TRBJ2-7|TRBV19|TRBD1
CASSIKWDRDHEQYF
TGTGCCAGTAGTATAAAATGGGACAGGGACCACGAGCAGTACTTC
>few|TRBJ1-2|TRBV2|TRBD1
CASSGDRGPGNGNGYTF
TGTGCCAGCAGTGGGGACAGGGGGCCAGGTAATGGCAATGGCTACACCTTC
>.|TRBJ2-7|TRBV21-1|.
CASSHGALSGRAGAYEQYF
TGTGCCAGCAGCCATGGGGCCCTTAGCGGGAGGGCAGGGGCCTACGAGCAGTACTTC
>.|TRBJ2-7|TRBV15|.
CATSRSYRDEQYF
TGTGCCACCAGCAGATCCTACAGGGACGAGCAGTACTTC
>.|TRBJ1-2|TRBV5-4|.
CASSLDGNYGYTF
TGTGCCAGCAGCTTGGACGGGAACTATGGCTACACCTTC
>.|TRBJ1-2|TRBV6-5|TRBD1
CASYLPTQGGGYTF
TGTGCCAGCTACTTACCTACACAGGGGGGAGGCTACACCTTC
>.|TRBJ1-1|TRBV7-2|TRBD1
CASSLGQLLNTEAFF
TGTGCCAGCAGCTTGGGACAGCTATTGAACACTGAAGCTTTCTTT
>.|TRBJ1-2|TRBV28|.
CASRTGTLPSLYTF
TGTGCCAGCAGAACCGGGACTCTTCCTTCCCTCTACACCTTC
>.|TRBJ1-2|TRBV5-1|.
CASSFVTANYGYTF
TGCGCCAGCAGCTTCGTCACAGCTAACTATGGCTACACCTTC
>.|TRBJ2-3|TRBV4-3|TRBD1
CASSQLTGGTDTQYF
TGCGCCAGCAGCCAGCTGACAGGGGGCACAGATACGCAGTATTTT